Here is one TCR beta chain with its context. Its antigen is unknown. This record belongs to a study of cytomegalovirus exposure and HLA in healthy donors. Study findings and constraints: DRB1 had the most TCR associations and HLA-C the fewest, a later analysis found, with rates varying by HLA locus. Sequencing likely produced, as an artifact, a cluster of highly shared sequence variants.

Per germline, CDR1 MNHEY and CDR2 SMNVEV (reference sequence). The CDR3 is 17 residues long. Trimming took 4 bases from V and 0 from J; bases not matched to a gene: 7. Each donor was healthy, and each was a bone marrow donor. Donors showed nominal health when sampled, although they likely had unrecorded immune exposures. PCR employed 60 Vbeta and 13 Jbeta primers. Generated by immunoSEQ multiplex PCR, the TCRdb table keeps only in-frame clones and is missing some. This sample's table reports 60,000 to 70,000 clones. Material for sequencing was PBMCs. The receptor's source is a boy aged 5-17 years in good health and CMV-seronegative. The J gene is TRBJ2-3, the V gene TRBV27; 10 bases are shared with TRBD2. The CDR3 is CASSSRLAGLSTDTQYF. The CDR3 bases are TGTGCCAGCAGTTCCAGACTAGCGGGCCTTAGCACAGATACGCAGTATTTT.